The entry below describes one T cell receptor beta chain. Its antigen is still unknown. This sample was taken from a study of cytomegalovirus exposure and HLA in healthy donors. At the level of the study: Genotyping showed 75% to 90% of 300 to 450 donors falling in the Caucasian-associated ancestry cluster. Notes on the study in general: The later analysis indicated that the majority of CMV-associated TCR beta chains appeared HLA-restricted. Later analysis identified a missense DCLRE1C variant that was linked to TCR beta V- and J-gene trimming.

It was with 60 Vbeta and 13 Jbeta primers that the PCR ran. Here immunoSEQ multiplex PCR was the method, and the copy in TCRdb shows in-frame clones only, minus some. The sample carries some 45,000 clones, 87% recorded once. The CDR3 is made up of 16 amino acids. V lost 0 bases and J lost 5; bases outside the gene matches: 10. Germline V gene lookup returns CDR1 SGHNT and CDR2 YYREEE (reference sequence). The origin of this receptor is a woman between 40 and 50 years old in good health and CMV-seropositive. The chain has TRBV5-4 and TRBJ2-5, with 7 nucleotides matching TRBD2. What was sequenced was PBMCs. CDR3 sequence (DNA): TGTGCCAGCAGCTTGGGAGCGCTCAGGGAGGGGGAGACCCAGTACTTC. This codes for CASSLGALREGETQYF.